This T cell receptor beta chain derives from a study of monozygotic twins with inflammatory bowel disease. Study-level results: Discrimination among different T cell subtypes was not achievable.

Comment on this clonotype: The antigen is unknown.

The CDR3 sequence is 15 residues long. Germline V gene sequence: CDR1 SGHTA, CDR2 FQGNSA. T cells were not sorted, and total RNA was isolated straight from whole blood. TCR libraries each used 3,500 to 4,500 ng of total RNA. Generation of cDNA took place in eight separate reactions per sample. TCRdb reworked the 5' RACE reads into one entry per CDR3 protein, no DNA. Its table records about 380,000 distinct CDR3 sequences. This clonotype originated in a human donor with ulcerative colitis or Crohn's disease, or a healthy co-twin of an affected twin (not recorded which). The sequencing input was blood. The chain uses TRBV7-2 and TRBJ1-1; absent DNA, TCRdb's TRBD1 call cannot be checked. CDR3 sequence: CASSLVDPSTTEAFF. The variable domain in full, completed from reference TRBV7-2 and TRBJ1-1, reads GAGVSQSPSNKVTEKGKDVELRCDPISGHTALYWYRQSLGQGLEFLIYFQGNSAPDKSGLPSDRFSAERTGGSVSTLTIQRTQQEDSAVYLCASSLVDPSTTEAFFGQGTRLTVV.